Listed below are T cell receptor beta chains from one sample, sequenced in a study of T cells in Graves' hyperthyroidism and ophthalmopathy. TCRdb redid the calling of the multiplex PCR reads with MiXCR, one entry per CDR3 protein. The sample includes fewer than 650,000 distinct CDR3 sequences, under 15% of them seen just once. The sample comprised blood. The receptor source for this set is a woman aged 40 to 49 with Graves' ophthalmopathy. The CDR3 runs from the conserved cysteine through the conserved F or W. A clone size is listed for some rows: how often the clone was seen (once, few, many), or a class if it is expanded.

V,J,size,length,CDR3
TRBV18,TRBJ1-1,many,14,CASSPGYMNTEAFF
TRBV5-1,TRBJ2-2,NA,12,CASREDTGELFF
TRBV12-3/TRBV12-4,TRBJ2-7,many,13,CASSLTYSYEQYF
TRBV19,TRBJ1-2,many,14,CASTPGSLGYGYTF
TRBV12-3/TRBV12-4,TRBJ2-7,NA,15,CASSRTGQGLDEQYF
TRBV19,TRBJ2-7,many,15,CASSKPGTGFYEQYF
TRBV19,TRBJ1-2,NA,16,CASSVSVAGAGDGYTF
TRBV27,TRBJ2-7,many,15,CASRGTSGRPYEQYF
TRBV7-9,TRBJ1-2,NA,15,CASSLDLTGGYGYTF
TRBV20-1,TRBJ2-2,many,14,CSARDSQNTGELFF
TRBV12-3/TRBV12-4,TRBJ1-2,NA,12,CASSWGSWGYTF
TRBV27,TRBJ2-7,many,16,CASSPWRGGNKNEQYF
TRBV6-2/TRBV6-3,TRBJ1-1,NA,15,CASSYGRSLDTEAFF
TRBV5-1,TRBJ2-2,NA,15,CASSDRTGDTGELFF
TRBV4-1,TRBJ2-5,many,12,CASRGTEETQYF
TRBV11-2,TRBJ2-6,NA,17,CAILPSGRISGANVLTF
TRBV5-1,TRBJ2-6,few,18,CASSSTGPLSSGANVLTF
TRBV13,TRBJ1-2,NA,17,CASSRMGGRRENYGYTF
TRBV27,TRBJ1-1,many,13,CASSLTGSHEAFF
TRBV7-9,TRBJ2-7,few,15,CASSSADPGTDEQYF
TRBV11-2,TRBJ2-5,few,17,CASSSQETSGDKETQYF
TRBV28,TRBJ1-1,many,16,CASSSMRFLRRAEAFF
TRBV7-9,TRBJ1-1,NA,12,CASSPNPPAAFF
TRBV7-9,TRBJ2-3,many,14,CASSLGPCTDTQYF
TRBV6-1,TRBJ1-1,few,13,CASSPNYAKGAFF
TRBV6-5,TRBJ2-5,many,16,CASSYRTSGSGETQYF
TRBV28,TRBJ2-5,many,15,CASSLDRAFPETQYF
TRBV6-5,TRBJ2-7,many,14,CASSSHRFAYEQYF
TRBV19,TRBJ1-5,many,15,CASSIWGALNQPQHF
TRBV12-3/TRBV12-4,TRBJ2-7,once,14,CASSARTGFYEQYF
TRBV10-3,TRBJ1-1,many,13,CAISGPANTEAFF
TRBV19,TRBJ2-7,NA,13,CASTSGGPYEQYF
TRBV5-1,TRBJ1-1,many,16,CASSLANRGGERKAFF
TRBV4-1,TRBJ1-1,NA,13,CASSHQEGTEAFF
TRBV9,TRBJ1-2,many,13,CASKGTAPYGYTF
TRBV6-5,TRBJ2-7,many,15,CASRQLAGGHYEQYF
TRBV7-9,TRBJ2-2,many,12,CLAGSNTGELFF
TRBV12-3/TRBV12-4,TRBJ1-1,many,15,CASSPGTGPNTEAFF
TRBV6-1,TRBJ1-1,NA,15,CASRSGTDVGTEAFF
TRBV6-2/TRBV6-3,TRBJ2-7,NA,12,CASSSYLREQYF
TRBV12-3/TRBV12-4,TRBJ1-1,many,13,CASTRTGETEAFF
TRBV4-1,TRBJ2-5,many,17,CASSQDPSGSDGETQYF
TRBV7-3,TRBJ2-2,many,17,CASSSMLGAGNTGELFF
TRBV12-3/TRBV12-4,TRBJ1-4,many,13,CASSGQQLGKLFF
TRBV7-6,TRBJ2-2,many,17,CASSLPPGGVNTGELFF
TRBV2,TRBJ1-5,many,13,CASSRQGEQPQHF
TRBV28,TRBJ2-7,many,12,CASSLATYEQYF
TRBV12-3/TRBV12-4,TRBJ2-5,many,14,CASSLTGGRETQYF
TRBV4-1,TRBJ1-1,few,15,CASSQEDRRGAEAFF
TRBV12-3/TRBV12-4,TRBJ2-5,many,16,CASSLAAGGPSKTQYF
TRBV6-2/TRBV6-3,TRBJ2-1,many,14,CASSLPGGGNEQFF
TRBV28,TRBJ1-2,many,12,CASRLGGYGYTF
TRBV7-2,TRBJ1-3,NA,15,CASSRLRGSGNTIYF
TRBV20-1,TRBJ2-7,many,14,CSARTRSGTYEQYF
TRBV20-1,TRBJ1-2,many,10,CSARSYGYTF
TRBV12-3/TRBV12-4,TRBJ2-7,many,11,CASGKTGEQYF
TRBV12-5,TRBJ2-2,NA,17,CASGLNTGASSTGELFF
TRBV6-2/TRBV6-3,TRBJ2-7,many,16,CASSYYPGHPSYEQYF